This T cell receptor beta chain was documented in a study of cytomegalovirus exposure and HLA in healthy donors. With 4 bases removed from V and 8 bases from J, the gap between germline ends came to 19 bases. Germline assignment: CDR1 SGHRS and CDR2 YFSETQ. CDR3 length: 15 amino acids. Profiled with immunoSEQ multiplex PCR; TCRdb holds only in-frame clones, not every one. The sample has approximately 300,000 clones, about nine tenths seen once. Input material: PBMCs. The sequence was obtained from a woman in her 30s in good health and CMV-seropositive. The chain combines TRBV5-1 with TRBJ2-1; possibly TRBD2 for D (6 bases). CDR3 residues: CASSLRRAGTHEQFF. CDR3 DNA: TGCGCCAGCAGCCTCCGCCGGGCGGGGACTCATGAGCAGTTCTTC. The variable domain in full, with the rest retrieved from reference TRBV5-1 and TRBJ2-1, is KAGVTQTPRYLIKTRGQQVTLSCSPISGHRSVSWYQQTPGQGLQFLFEYFSETQRNKGNFPGRFSGRQFSNSRSEMNVSTLELGDSALYLCASSLRRAGTHEQFFGPGTRLTVL.